These 28 T cell receptor beta chains originate from one sample sequenced in a study of T cells after yellow fever vaccination. MiXCR, run by TCRdb on the 5' RACE reads, gives a single entry per CDR3 protein. Of around 330,000 distinct CDR3 sequences in the sample, 3% to 4.5% were seen once. The sequencing used PBMCs, collected on the day of the yellow fever booster vaccination. The receptor source for this set is a man aged 18 to 35 who received the YFV17D yellow fever vaccine.

The V and J genes are TRBV19 and TRBJ2-5; D may be TRBD2 (5 bases). Germline V gives CDR1 LNHDA, CDR2 SQIVND (reference sequence). Trimming took 4 bases from V and 9 from J, leaving 15 bases between them. The CDR3 spans 13 residues. CDR3 region: CASSTTDGAAQYF. The CDR3 region has the DNA TGTGCCAGTAGTACCACGGACGGAGCGGCCCAGTACTTC.

The table lists this clonotype with many counts. The rearrangement joins TRBV20-1 to TRBJ2-7; D gene ambiguous. V lost 6 bases, J lost 0 bases, and 12 bases lay in between. Germline V gene sequence: CDR1 DFQATT, CDR2 SNEGSKA (reference sequence). The CDR3 sequence is 13 residues long. CDR3 sequence: CSAVTGSSYEQYV. The CDR3 DNA follows: TGCAGTGCCGTTACCGGGTCCTCCTACGAGCAGTACGTC.

This clonotype has at least ten counts. The chain recombines TRBV15 with TRBJ1-2, with a weak D call TRBD1 (5 bases). Germline V lookup: CDR1 LNHNV, CDR2 YYDKDF (reference sequence). The CDR3 consists of 17 residues. V lost 1 base, J lost 1 base, and 16 bases lay in between. The CDR3 spells CATSRGVKGRSNYGYTF. DNA of the CDR3: TGTGCCACCAGCAGAGGGGTAAAGGGACGGAGTAACTATGGCTACACCTTC.

This clonotype has a count of ten or more. The gene calls are TRBV5-1 and TRBJ2-1; D gene ambiguous. The CDR3 is 16 residues long. Trimming removed 1 base from V and 0 bases from J, with 11 bases in between. The germline gives CDR1 SGHRS, CDR2 YFSETQ. The CDR3 DNA reads as TGCGCCAGCAGCTTGACAGCCCTTGCCTCCTACAATGAGCAGTTCTTC. It is translated as CASSLTALASYNEQFF.

This clonotype was seen more than once but under ten times. This chain joins TRBV13 and TRBJ2-3; 8 bases map to TRBD2. V lost 0 bases and J lost 1; bases outside the gene matches: 9. Germline CDR1 and CDR2: PRHDT and FYEKMQ (reference sequence). The CDR3 is 18 amino acids. As DNA, the CDR3 is TGTGCCAGCAGCTTAGGCCAGCGGGGGCCGGAAGGCACAGATACGCAGTATTTT. Amino acid sequence: CASSLGQRGPEGTDTQYF.

This clonotype was seen at least ten times. V is TRBV4-1 and J is TRBJ2-5; D remains ambiguous. In germline, CDR1 is MGHRA, CDR2 YSYEKL. V was pared by 1 base and J by 0 bases, with 6 bases between. The CDR3 is 14 residues long. The CDR3 coding sequence is TGCGCCAGCAGCCAAGTCCCAGACCAAGAGACCCAGTACTTC. Protein product: CASSQVPDQETQYF.

At least ten counts were recorded for this clonotype. The CDR3 sequence: CASSVGLARALTYNEQFF. DNA of the CDR3: TGTGCCAGCAGCGTTGGGCTAGCTCGGGCTCTGACCTACAATGAGCAGTTCTTC. The genes are TRBV9 and TRBJ2-1; weak D call: TRBD2 (5 bases). The V end lost 2 bases, the J end lost 2 bases, and 20 bases lay between the germline ends. The CDR3 has 18 amino acids. Germline CDR1 and CDR2: SGDLS and YYNGEE. Drawing the rest from reference TRBV9 and TRBJ2-1, the complete variable domain is DSGVTQTPKHLITATGQRVTLRCSPRSGDLSVYWYQQSLDQGLQFLIQYYNGEERAKGNILERFSAQQFPDLHSELNLSSLELGDSALYFCASSVGLARALTYNEQFFGPGTRLTVL.

The sample holds many counts of this clonotype. The chain joins TRBV6-2 or TRBV6-3 to TRBJ2-7; 9 bases fit TRBD1. Germline V gene sequence: CDR1 MNHEY, CDR2 SVGEGT. Trimming cost V 6 bases and J 2 bases; bases outside gene matches: 8. The CDR3 is made up of 15 amino acids. CDR3 in amino acids: CASRPTGTGTYEQYV. The CDR3 DNA is TGTGCCAGCAGACCTACCGGGACAGGGACCTACGAGCAGTACGTC.

This clonotype appeared a few times. The genes are TRBV23-1 and TRBJ2-1; D ambiguous. TRBV23-1 is an ORF, and what it does is uncertain. V lost 3 bases, J lost 1 base, and 7 bases lay in between. This CDR3 region has 14 residues. The CDR3 coding sequence is TGCGCCAGCAGTCACGGATTTTCCTACAATGAGCAGTTCTTC. It codes for CASSHGFSYNEQFF.

The CDR3 reads CASSFYTGGTQYF. The DNA of the CDR3 is TGTGCCAGCAGTTTCTATACCGGAGGGACCCAGTACTTC. The V and J genes are TRBV27 and TRBJ2-5; a possible D gene is TRBD2 (5 bases). The CDR3 covers 13 residues. CDR1 and CDR2 (germline): MNHEY, SMNVEV (reference sequence). V was trimmed by 3 bases and J by 7 bases, leaving 12 bases between them.

At least ten counts were recorded for this clonotype. The genes are TRBV9 and TRBJ2-7; 9 bases fit TRBD1. The CDR3 loop spans 14 amino acids. CDR1 is SGDLS and CDR2 is YYNGEE in the germline V gene. V lost 4 bases to trimming and J lost 2 bases; unmatched junction nucleotides: 4. The CDR3: CASSTGTGPYEQYF. The CDR3 DNA reads TGTGCCAGCAGCACGGGGACAGGGCCCTACGAGCAGTACTTC.

This clonotype was recorded at least ten times. The chain employs TRBV28 and TRBJ2-1; D assignment may be TRBD1 or TRBD2 (5 bases each). Looked up from germline, CDR1 is MDHEN and CDR2 is SYDVKM. Trimming removed 3 bases at V and 0 bases at J, with 12 bases between. The CDR3 runs to 16 residues. The CDR3 region is CASSFFSGGSYNEQFF. The CDR3 DNA reads TGTGCCAGCAGTTTCTTTTCTGGGGGCTCCTACAATGAGCAGTTCTTC.

This clonotype was seen a few times. The rearrangement links TRBV29-1 to TRBJ2-1; 7 nucleotides line up with TRBD1. V shed 7 bases and J 9 bases; nucleotides not matched to a gene: 12. Germline V gene sequence: CDR1 SQVTM, CDR2 ANQGSEA. There are 13 residues in the CDR3. The CDR3 is CSAGTGVVGEQFF. The CDR3 region has the DNA TGCAGCGCTGGAACAGGGGTCGTGGGTGAGCAGTTCTTC.

Ten or more counts support this clonotype. The chain recombines TRBV7-6 with TRBJ2-1; 9 nucleotides agree with TRBD2. The germline gives CDR1 SGHVS, CDR2 FNYEAQ. V dropped 5 bases and J dropped 7; count of bases not matched to a gene: 6. The CDR3 runs to 14 residues. The CDR3 sequence: CASSGTSPANEQFF. Written as DNA, the CDR3 is TGTGCCAGCAGCGGGACTAGCCCCGCGAATGAGCAGTTCTTC. Using reference TRBV7-6 and TRBJ2-1 for the parts outside the CDR3, the full variable domain is GAGVSQSPRYKVTKRGQDVALRCDPISGHVSLYWYRQALGQGPEFLTYFNYEAQQDKSGLPNDRFSAERPEGSISTLTIQRTEQRDSAMYRCASSGTSPANEQFFGPGTRLTVL.

This clonotype came up many times. CDR3 sequence (DNA): TGCAGTGCTAGAGATCAATGGCAGGGGGACACAGATACGCAGTATTTT. Translated: CSARDQWQGDTDTQYF. The J gene is TRBJ2-3, the V gene TRBV20-1; 7 bases are a match to TRBD1. The CDR3 covers 16 residues. Germline V gene lookup returns CDR1 DFQATT and CDR2 SNEGSKA (reference sequence). Trimming took 0 bases from V and 2 from J; bases not matched to a gene: 8.

The V and J genes are TRBV9 and TRBJ1-1, with TRBD1 matching 8 bases. The CDR3 is 16 amino acids. CDR1 and CDR2 (germline): SGDLS, YYNGEE. V dropped 1 base and J dropped 3; count of bases not matched to a gene: 8. DNA for the CDR3: TGTGCCAGCAGCGTAAAGATAACAGGGGGGGACACTGAAGCTTTCTTT. Amino acid sequence: CASSVKITGGDTEAFF.

This clonotype was seen repeatedly, ten times or more. J is TRBJ2-3 and V is TRBV5-1; D gene uncertain. CDR3 length equals 13 residues. Looked up from germline, CDR1 is SGHRS and CDR2 is YFSETQ. V gave up 5 bases and J gave up 2 bases, with 9 bases separating them. The CDR3 protein is CASRSADTDTQYF. CDR3 bases: TGCGCCAGCAGGTCTGCCGACACAGATACGCAGTATTTT.

The sample holds many counts of this clonotype. The CDR3 is CASSTTAGNTEAFF. The CDR3 DNA follows: TGTGCCAGCAGTACTACAGCCGGGAACACTGAAGCTTTCTTT. The rearrangement links TRBV25-1 to TRBJ1-1, with unresolved D. Deletions cut 5 bases from V and 1 base from J, with 11 bases between. The germline V gene has CDR1 MGHDK and CDR2 SYGVNS. The CDR3 sequence is 14 residues long.

The V gene is TRBV12-3 or TRBV12-4, the J gene TRBJ1-1; perhaps TRBD1 as D (5 bases). This CDR3 region has 14 residues. The germline V and J ends were trimmed by 2 bases and 4 bases, with 11 bases remaining between them. CDR3: CASSLNQGATEAFF. The CDR3 DNA reads TGTGCCAGCAGTTTAAATCAGGGTGCCACTGAAGCTTTCTTT.

This clonotype was picked up many times. V is TRBV14 and J is TRBJ1-4, with D unclear. The CDR3 spans 13 residues. Trimming shortened V by 4 bases and J by 0 bases, and 3 bases separated the two germline ends. Germline CDR1 SGHDN, CDR2 FVKESK. The CDR3 is CASSRATNEKLFF. The CDR3 DNA follows: TGTGCCAGCAGCCGAGCAACTAATGAAAAACTGTTTTTT. Drawing the rest from reference TRBV14 and TRBJ1-4, the complete variable domain is EAGVTQFPSHSVIEKGQTVTLRCDPISGHDNLYWYRRVMGKEIKFLLHFVKESKQDESGMPNNRFLAERTGGTYSTLKVQPAELEDSGVYFCASSRATNEKLFFGSGTQLSVL.

The V call is TRBV7-9, the J call TRBJ1-1; TRBD1 is a possible D gene (5 bases). The V gene lost 1 base and the J gene lost 0 bases, with 15 bases spanning the gap. CDR1 is SEHNR, CDR2 FQNEAQ, per germline (reference sequence). The CDR3 consists of 17 residues. CDR3 sequence reads: CASSLDRDVYMNTEAFF. Here the CDR3 DNA reads TGTGCCAGCAGCTTAGACCGGGACGTTTACATGAACACTGAAGCTTTCTTT. Filled out from reference TRBV7-9 and TRBJ1-1, the complete variable domain reads DTGVSQNPRHKITKRGQNVTFRCDPISEHNRLYWYRQTLGQGPEFLTYFQNEAQLEKSRLLSDRFSAERPKGSFSTLEIQRTEQGDSAMYLCASSLDRDVYMNTEAFFGQGTRLTVV.

This clonotype was observed at least ten times. The rearrangement joins TRBV5-1 to TRBJ2-5, with D tentatively TRBD1 or TRBD2 (5 bases each). Germline V lookup: CDR1 SGHRS, CDR2 YFSETQ. This CDR3 has 14 residues. V lost 2 bases, J lost 4 bases, and 12 bases lay in between. Here the CDR3 reads CASSLLGERETQYF. In nucleotides, the CDR3 is TGCGCCAGCAGCTTACTAGGGGAGCGAGAGACCCAGTACTTC.

This clonotype was seen more than once but under ten times. The rearrangement uses TRBV20-1 and TRBJ1-2; possibly TRBD1 for D (5 bases). Germline V lookup: CDR1 DFQATT, CDR2 SNEGSKA (reference sequence). V gave up 6 bases and J gave up 5 bases, with 16 bases separating them. There are 13 residues in the CDR3. The CDR3 region has the DNA TGCAGTGCAAGGATCGCCTCAGGGTATGGCTACACCTTC. Protein product: CSARIASGYGYTF.

This clonotype was counted many times. This chain links TRBV5-1 with TRBJ1-5; D is undetermined. The germline V gene encodes CDR1 SGHRS and CDR2 YFSETQ. V was shortened by 0 bases and J by 1 base, with 8 bases between the two germline ends. The CDR3 length is 15 residues. CDR3 DNA: TGCGCCAGCAGCTTGGATCCTCAGAGCAATCAGCCCCAGCATTTT. It specifies CASSLDPQSNQPQHF.

The V call is TRBV28, the J call TRBJ2-2, with TRBD1 as a possible D gene (6 bases). V lost 2 bases, J lost 3 bases, and 10 bases lay in between. Looked up from germline, CDR1 is MDHEN and CDR2 is SYDVKM. The CDR3 is 15 amino acids. CDR3: CASSLRTEYTGELFF. Written as DNA, the CDR3 is TGTGCCAGCAGTTTAAGGACAGAATACACCGGGGAGCTGTTTTTT.

This clonotype was counted ten times or more. The genes are TRBV11-2 and TRBJ1-6; the D is unclear. Trimming cost V 1 base and J 3 bases, with 4 bases left between them. This CDR3 is built from 14 residues. The germline V gene encodes CDR1 SGHAT and CDR2 FQNNGV. For the CDR3, the DNA is TGTGCCAGCAGCTTAGGCAACTATAATTCACCCCTCCACTTT. Amino acid sequence: CASSLGNYNSPLHF.

This clonotype was counted at least ten times. The V gene is TRBV4-2, the J gene TRBJ2-1; 8 nucleotides align to TRBD1. V shed 0 bases and J 7 bases; nucleotides not matched to a gene: 14. The CDR3 extends over 18 amino acids. Germline CDR1 reads LGHNA; CDR2 reads YNFKEQ. The CDR3: CASSQDQGALSLVNEQFF. The CDR3 DNA reads as TGTGCCAGCAGCCAAGATCAGGGGGCGTTAAGCCTTGTGAATGAGCAGTTCTTC.

This clonotype came up many times. The chain recombines TRBV4-1 with TRBJ2-7, with 8 bases aligning to TRBD1. With V trimmed by 4 bases and J by 2 bases, 4 bases remained unmatched. CDR3 length: 14 residues. Germline V CDR1 and CDR2: MGHRA, YSYEKL. CDR3 nucleotide sequence: TGCGCCAGCAGCCCGCAGACAGGGGCCTACGAGCAGTACGTC. It codes for CASSPQTGAYEQYV.